Following are 32 T cell receptor beta chains from one sample sequenced in a study of human T cells and chemical hapten exposure. TCRdb re-analysed the RACE reads in MiXCR, keeping a single row per CDR3 protein. This table has some 81,000 distinct CDR3 sequences, around 9.3% appearing once. The time point: healthy volunteer bleed at 6 weeks. Unfractionated whole blood yielded total RNA. The sample taken for sequencing was whole blood. The receptors originated from a female donor in good health. Some clones in this sample may be carry-over from other donors' samples.

This clonotype appeared a few times. The CDR3 here is CASSRGGLGYNEQFF. Here the CDR3 DNA reads TGTGCCAGCAGCCGCGGGGGGTTGGGTTACAATGAGCAGTTCTTC. V usage is TRBV11-3 and J usage is TRBJ2-1, with 8 bases matching TRBD2. CDR1 SGHNT and CDR2 YENEEA come from the germline V gene. V shed 5 bases and J 4 bases; nucleotides not matched to a gene: 7. The CDR3 length is 15 residues.

The gene calls are TRBV15 and TRBJ1-5; TRBD1 agrees at 12 bases. Germline V gene data show CDR1 as LNHNV and CDR2 as YYDKDF (reference sequence). The CDR3 loop spans 17 amino acids. V shed 4 bases, J shed 2 bases, and the junction held 6 bases outside the gene matches. The CDR3: CATSIGTGGLRNQPQHF. DNA of the CDR3: TGTGCCACCAGCATCGGGACAGGGGGCTTGCGCAATCAGCCCCAGCATTTT.

The sample holds many counts of this clonotype. The rearrangement links TRBV5-1 to TRBJ2-5, with 12 bases that match TRBD1. Germline CDR1 and CDR2: SGHRS and YFSETQ. J gave up 5 bases and V 4 bases, and 3 bases lay outside the gene matches. CDR3 length equals 14 residues. Written as DNA, the CDR3 is TGCGCCAGCAGCGGGACAGGGGGCTGGGAGACCCAGTACTTC. Its protein product is CASSGTGGWETQYF.

This clonotype was recorded many times. The V and J genes are TRBV11-2 and TRBJ1-2; TRBD1 might be the D (5 bases). The CDR3 is made up of 13 amino acids. V was trimmed by 3 bases and J by 6 bases, leaving 11 bases between them. CDR1 is SGHAT and CDR2 is FQNNGV in the germline V gene. The CDR3 protein is CASSFGQGNGYTF. In DNA form, the CDR3 reads TGTGCCAGCAGCTTCGGCCAGGGCAATGGCTACACCTTC.

This clonotype was counted a few times. This rearrangement joins TRBV10-3 to TRBJ2-7, with a tentative D call TRBD1 (5 bases). The CDR3 contains 12 residues. The ends were cut back, 6 bases at V and 2 bases at J, with 8 bases in the middle. The germline CDR1 and CDR2 sequences are ENHRY and SYGVKD. CDR3 region: CAISKDTYEQYF. Written as DNA, the CDR3 is TGTGCCATCAGCAAGGACACCTACGAGCAGTACTTC.

In this sample, this clonotype turned up a few times. J is TRBJ2-7 and V is TRBV4-3; D perhaps matches TRBD1 (5 bases). Trimming pared 0 bases from V and 3 bases from J, leaving 12 bases between. Per germline, CDR1 LGHNA and CDR2 YSLEER. The CDR3 is 15 amino acids. CDR3 residues: CASSQDLGRVYEQYF. The CDR3 coding sequence is TGCGCCAGCAGCCAAGATTTAGGCAGGGTCTACGAGCAGTACTTC.

The chain links TRBV10-3 to TRBJ2-5; D may be TRBD1 (6 bases). Germline values: CDR1 ENHRY, CDR2 SYGVKD. Trimming took 0 bases from V and 3 from J, leaving 11 bases between them. This CDR3 has 15 amino acids. The CDR3 DNA reads as TGTGCCATCAGTGAGTCAAGGACAGTAGAAGAGACCCAGTACTTC. Residues: CAISESRTVEETQYF.

About this clonotype itself: One end of the junction is discordant with germline, which a read error may explain. V gene TRBV20-1 combines with J gene TRBJ1-2, with 7 bases lining up with TRBD1. Germline assignment: CDR1 DFQATT and CDR2 SNEGSKA (reference sequence). This CDR3 comprises 16 residues. The CDR3 loop reads CGARGPSDRSLYGYTF. The CDR3, as DNA: TGCGGTGCTAGAGGCCCGTCGGACAGGAGCCTCTATGGCTACACCTTC.

This sequence joins TRBV5-1 and TRBJ1-2, with 7 bases aligning to TRBD1. V shed 1 base and J 0 bases; nucleotides not matched to a gene: 3. Germline V lookup: CDR1 SGHRS, CDR2 YFSETQ. The CDR3 runs to 15 residues. The CDR3 sequence is CASSLFQGANYGYTF. In DNA form, the CDR3 reads TGCGCCAGCAGCTTGTTTCAGGGGGCTAACTATGGCTACACCTTC. Looking up the rest from reference TRBV5-1 and TRBJ1-2 gives the full variable domain: KAGVTQTPRYLIKTRGQQVTLSCSPISGHRSVSWYQQTPGQGLQFLFEYFSETQRNKGNFPGRFSGRQFSNSRSEMNVSTLELGDSALYLCASSLFQGANYGYTFGSGTRLTVV.

This clonotype has at least ten counts. This sequence joins TRBV19 and TRBJ2-3; no reliable D call. V was pared by 3 bases and J by 3 bases, with 7 bases between. Germline V gene sequence: CDR1 LNHDA, CDR2 SQIVND (reference sequence). The CDR3 has 13 amino acids. As DNA, the CDR3 is TGTGCCAGTAGTATCGGCAAGACAGATACGCAGTATTTT. It codes for CASSIGKTDTQYF.

The rearrangement uses TRBV20-1 and TRBJ2-7; the match to TRBD1 covers 10 bases. Germline values: CDR1 DFQATT, CDR2 SNEGSKA (reference sequence). Germline trimming cut 3 bases from V and 6 bases from J; bases unmatched to any gene: 8. The CDR3 has 14 amino acids. For the CDR3, the DNA is TGCAGTGCTAGTGCCCCGGGACAGGGGCGCGAGCAGTACTTC. It translates to CSASAPGQGREQYF.

This clonotype was picked up many times. The chain combines TRBV20-1 with TRBJ2-1; 12 bases map to TRBD2. This CDR3 is 17 amino acids long. Germline V CDR1 and CDR2: DFQATT, SNEGSKA (reference sequence). Trimming at V came to 6 bases and at J to 3 bases, leaving 12 bases not matched to a gene. CDR3 coding DNA: TGCAGTGCCTATACTAGCGGGGGGCAACCTAGCTACAATGAGCAGTTCTTC. This sequence encodes CSAYTSGGQPSYNEQFF.

The rearrangement links TRBV5-1 to TRBJ2-5, with D perhaps TRBD2 (7 bases). The CDR3 consists of 16 residues. The germline CDR1 and CDR2 sequences are SGHRS and YFSETQ. Deletions cut 1 base from V and 1 base from J, with 14 bases between. CDR3 in DNA: TGCGCCAGCAGCTTGAGGGGGGGCCCCCTCCAAGAGACCCAGTACTTC. This translates into CASSLRGGPLQETQYF.

A few counts support this clonotype. A much bigger clone sits one base away, suggesting this may be a read error. The chain combines TRBV13 with TRBJ2-2, with a tentative D call TRBD1 (5 bases). Germline V gene data show CDR1 as PRHDT and CDR2 as FYEKMQ (reference sequence). CDR3 length equals 17 residues. CDR3 bases: TGTGTCAGCAGGCTTAGGGGTGAACTGCAGAACACCGGGGAGCTGTTTTTT. Translating it yields CVSRLRGELQNTGELFF.

This clonotype was detected ten times or more. The chain is built from TRBV18 and TRBJ2-5; D remains unclear. Germline V CDR1 and CDR2: KGHSH, LQKENI. The CDR3 loop spans 12 amino acids. V was pared by 1 base and J by 2 bases, with 2 bases between. CDR3 nucleotides: TGTGCCAGCTCACCACAACAAGAGACCCAGTACTTC. Translating it yields CASSPQQETQYF.

This clonotype was seen ten or more times. The rearrangement uses TRBV2 and TRBJ2-3; 10 bases line up with TRBD2. The CDR3 is 17 amino acids. Germline trimming cut 3 bases from V and 6 bases from J; bases unmatched to any gene: 12. The germline V gene has CDR1 SNHLY and CDR2 FYNNEI. CDR3: CASSESGAGGPRDTQYF. In DNA form, the CDR3 reads TGTGCCAGCAGTGAGAGTGGAGCGGGGGGGCCTCGGGATACGCAGTATTTT.

This clonotype was seen a few times. This chain links TRBV20-1 with TRBJ1-1; 7 bases are a match to TRBD1. The CDR3 consists of 18 residues. Trimming at V came to 0 bases and at J to 11 bases, leaving 24 bases not matched to a gene. In germline, CDR1 is DFQATT, CDR2 SNEGSKA (reference sequence). CDR3 nucleotides: TGCAGTGCTAGAGATCGGGGGACAGTGGGTATCCCTTTTGATAATGCTTTCTTT. It encodes CSARDRGTVGIPFDNAFF.

V and J are TRBV12-3 or TRBV12-4 and TRBJ1-1, with 7 bases matching TRBD1. This CDR3 has 14 residues. Unmatched junction bases numbered 14, after V lost 2 bases and J lost 14 bases. The CDR3: CASSLPQAQGSIFF. DNA for the CDR3: TGTGCCAGCAGTTTACCCCAGGCACAGGGGTCGATCTTCTTT.

This clonotype was detected a few times. The chain carries TRBV11-1 and TRBJ1-1, with unresolved D. This CDR3 comprises 15 residues. Trimming removed 5 bases from V and 5 bases from J, with 18 bases in between. The germline gives CDR1 SGHAT, CDR2 FQDESV (reference sequence). In DNA form, the CDR3 reads TGTGCCAGCAGCCGATTGGCGGGGAGTCGAACTGAAGCTTTCTTT. It is translated as CASSRLAGSRTEAFF. Combining the CDR3 with reference TRBV11-1 and TRBJ1-1 gives the whole variable domain EAEVAQSPRYKITEKSQAVAFWCDPISGHATLYWYRQILGQGPELLVQFQDESVVDDSQLPKDRFSAERLKGVDSTLKIQPAELGDSAMYLCASSRLAGSRTEAFFGQGTRLTVV.

This clonotype was counted ten times or more. This chain joins TRBV20-1 and TRBJ1-2; D may be TRBD1 (5 bases). This CDR3 is built from 14 residues. Germline loops: CDR1 DFQATT, CDR2 SNEGSKA (reference sequence). V lost 1 base to trimming and J lost 0 bases, with 9 bases between them. The CDR3 region is CSARGQITNYGYTF. Here the CDR3 DNA reads TGCAGTGCTAGAGGACAGATCACTAACTATGGCTACACCTTC.

V gene TRBV9 combines with J gene TRBJ2-6, with D tentatively TRBD2 (7 bases). The length of the CDR3 is 15 residues. CDR1 is SGDLS and CDR2 is YYNGEE in the germline V gene. Trimming shortened V by 2 bases and J by 2 bases, and 8 bases separated the two germline ends. CDR3 region: CASSVGGPGANVLTF. For the CDR3, the DNA is TGTGCCAGCAGCGTCGGGGGGCCTGGGGCCAACGTCCTGACTTTC. The complete variable domain, with remaining parts taken from reference TRBV9 and TRBJ2-6, reads DSGVTQTPKHLITATGQRVTLRCSPRSGDLSVYWYQQSLDQGLQFLIQYYNGEERAKGNILERFSAQQFPDLHSELNLSSLELGDSALYFCASSVGGPGANVLTFGAGSRLTVL.

This clonotype was detected only a few times. The chain employs TRBV5-4 and TRBJ2-7; tentative D call: TRBD2 (5 bases). V was pared by 0 bases and J by 6 bases, with 13 bases between. The CDR3 has 14 residues. Germline-derived CDR1 and CDR2 are SGHNT and YYREEE (reference sequence). The CDR3 coding sequence is TGTGCCAGCAGCTTGGGATCATCGAGGGTCGAGCAGTACTTC. Amino acid sequence: CASSLGSSRVEQYF.

This clonotype has only a few counts. The chain is built from TRBV9 and TRBJ2-1; 9 bases match TRBD2. This CDR3 comprises 16 residues. V was clipped by 2 bases and J by 7 bases; unmatched bases: 10. The germline CDR1 and CDR2 sequences are SGDLS and YYNGEE. The CDR3 DNA reads TGTGCCAGCAGCGTCCGACTAGCGGACATGGGGAATGAGCAGTTCTTC. Protein: CASSVRLADMGNEQFF.

The chain is built from TRBV19 and TRBJ1-2; no reliable D call. Germline CDR1 LNHDA, CDR2 SQIVND (reference sequence). Between the trimmed V and J ends, which lost 1 base and 6 bases, there was a span of 12 bases. The CDR3 loop spans 14 amino acids. This chain's CDR3 is CASSIGRTYNGYTF. CDR3 in DNA: TGTGCCAGTAGTATAGGAAGGACGTACAATGGCTACACCTTC.

The rearrangement links TRBV4-2 to TRBJ2-3; maybe TRBD2 (5 bases). The CDR3 runs 16 residues. Looked up from germline, CDR1 is LGHNA and CDR2 is YNFKEQ. With 4 bases removed from V and 0 bases from J, the gap between germline ends came to 14 bases. The CDR3, as DNA: TGTGCCAGCAGCCCCACCAGGCGGGTTAGCACAGATACGCAGTATTTT. Translated: CASSPTRRVSTDTQYF.

The rearrangement uses TRBV29-1 and TRBJ1-3; possible D gene TRBD1, 6 bases. Germline V gene data show CDR1 as SQVTM and CDR2 as ANQGSEA. The CDR3 has 15 amino acids. The CDR3, as DNA: TGCGTCGTTAGTGGGGGGGGCGACTCTGGAAACACCATATATTTT. Its protein is CVVSGGGDSGNTIYF. Full variable domain (outside the CDR3, taken from reference TRBV29-1 and TRBJ1-3): SAVISQKPSRDICQRGTSLTIQCQVDSQVTMMFWYRQQPGQSLTLIATANQGSEATYESGFVIDKFPISRPNLTFSTLTVSNMSPEDSSIYLCVVSGGGDSGNTIYFGEGSWLTVV.

The genes are TRBV11-2 and TRBJ1-5; 8 positions match TRBD1. The CDR3 loop spans 16 amino acids. V lost 3 bases and J lost 0; bases outside the gene matches: 4. CDR1 SGHAT and CDR2 FQNNGV come from the germline V gene. The CDR3 spells CASSLQGANSNQPQHF. The DNA of the CDR3 is TGTGCCAGCAGCTTGCAGGGGGCGAATAGCAATCAGCCCCAGCATTTT. Full variable domain (rest looked up from reference TRBV11-2 and TRBJ1-5): EAGVAQSPRYKIIEKRQSVAFWCNPISGHATLYWYQQILGQGPKLLIQFQNNGVVDDSQLPKDRFSAERLKGVDSTLKIQPAKLEDSAVYLCASSLQGANSNQPQHFGDGTRLSIL.

This clonotype has at least ten counts. The genes are TRBV4-2 and TRBJ2-3; D is possibly TRBD2 (5 bases). Trimming left V 1 base short and J 9 bases short, with 8 bases between. There are 12 residues in the CDR3. Germline values: CDR1 LGHNA, CDR2 YNFKEQ. The CDR3 DNA is TGTGCCAGCAGCCAAGGACTATTAACGCAGTATTTT. This codes for CASSQGLLTQYF.

As to this clonotype: A single base separates this from a much larger clone, so it may be a read error. The chain carries TRBV7-6 and TRBJ2-3; the D gene is possibly TRBD2 (6 bases). CDR1 SGHVS and CDR2 FNYEAQ come from the germline V gene. The CDR3 runs 16 residues. Written as DNA, the CDR3 is TGTGCCAGCAGCTTAGGGGGTTTAACTAGCACAGATACGCGGTATTTT. Encoded protein: CASSLGGLTSTDTRYF.

This clonotype was seen ten or more times. The gene calls are TRBV20-1 and TRBJ1-2, with D unclear. Germline V gives CDR1 DFQATT, CDR2 SNEGSKA (reference sequence). V was trimmed by 5 bases and J by 4 bases, leaving 14 bases between them. This CDR3 is built from 13 residues. CDR3 bases: TGCAGTGCTCCCATAAGCCGGGCCTATGGCTACACCTTC. The encoded protein is CSAPISRAYGYTF.

This clonotype came up a few times. The chain employs TRBV6-5 and TRBJ2-4, with D possibly matching TRBD2 (5 bases). The CDR3 runs to 16 residues. Trimming stripped 6 bases from V and 6 bases from J, with 21 bases between. Germline CDR1 and CDR2: MNHEY and SVGAGI. Here the CDR3 reads CASRSLLVPGGNIQYF. The DNA for the CDR3 is TGTGCCAGCAGGTCACTGCTTGTCCCCGGAGGAAACATTCAGTACTTC.

This clonotype was seen more than once but under ten times. The chain joins TRBV3-1 to TRBJ2-2; TRBD1 is a possible D gene (5 bases). V dropped 2 bases and J dropped 2 bases, with 12 bases sitting between them. The CDR3 is made up of 16 amino acids. Germline V gene lookup returns CDR1 LGHDT and CDR2 YNNKEL (reference sequence). This chain's CDR3 is CASSQRSGFNTGELFF. CDR3 coding DNA: TGTGCCAGCAGCCAACGGTCAGGGTTTAACACCGGGGAGCTGTTTTTT.